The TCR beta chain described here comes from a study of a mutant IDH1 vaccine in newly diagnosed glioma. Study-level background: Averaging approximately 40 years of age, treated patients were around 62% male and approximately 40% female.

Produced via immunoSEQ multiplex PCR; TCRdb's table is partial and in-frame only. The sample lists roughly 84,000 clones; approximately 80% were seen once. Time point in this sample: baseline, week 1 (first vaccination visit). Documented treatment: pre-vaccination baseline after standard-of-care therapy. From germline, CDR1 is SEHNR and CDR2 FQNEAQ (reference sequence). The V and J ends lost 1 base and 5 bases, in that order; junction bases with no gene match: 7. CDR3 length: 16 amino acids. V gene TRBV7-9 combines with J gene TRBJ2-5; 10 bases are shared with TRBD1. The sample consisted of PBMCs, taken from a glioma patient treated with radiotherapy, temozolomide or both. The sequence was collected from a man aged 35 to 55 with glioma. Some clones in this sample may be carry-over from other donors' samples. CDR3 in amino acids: CASSLVGTGAVETQYF. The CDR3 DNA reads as TGTGCCAGCAGCTTAGTTGGGACAGGGGCCGTGGAGACCCAGTACTTC.